This entry features one T cell receptor beta chain sequence. The antigen is undetermined. This CDR3 comprises 15 residues. The junction had 7 bases not matched to a gene; V was cut back by 6 bases and J by 0 bases. Germline V gives CDR1 GTSNPN, CDR2 SVGIG (reference sequence). The data stem from a study of cytomegalovirus exposure and HLA in healthy donors. Study summary: As an earlier analysis found, roughly 180 million T cells yielded fewer than 130 million unique TCR beta sequences. Clustering assigned approximately 78% of the approximately 400 genotyped donors to the Caucasian-associated ancestry cluster. Notes on the study in general: With later analysis, a missense DCLRE1C variant became linked to TCR beta V- and J-gene trimming. The authors considered a cluster of highly shared sequence variants likely to be a sequencing artifact.

The study ran its PCR with 60 Vbeta and 13 Jbeta primers. Clones were sequenced by immunoSEQ multiplex PCR, and TCRdb holds only the in-frame ones, with some missing. The sample lists around 54,000 clones, approximately 86% seen once, with 2.5% to 3.5% in the top ten. Material: PBMCs. This chain connects TRBV30 to TRBJ2-3; 9 bases fit TRBD1. This TCR derives from a woman aged 18-30 years in good health and CMV-seronegative. As DNA, the CDR3 is TGTGCCTGCTTTTACAGGGGGCTCAGCACAGATACGCAGTATTTT. Translating gives CACFYRGLSTDTQYF.